This T cell receptor beta chain was retrieved from a study of blood T cell repertoires in COVID-19. Across the whole study: Samples of COVID-19 (acute and convalescent) were obtained from the United States, Italy and Spain. Sources were T cells, B-cell-depleted T cells, or PBMCs; the material itself was cDNA or gDNA.

The germline V gene has CDR1 MNHNS and CDR2 SASEGT. The V and J ends lost 2 bases and 4 bases respectively, with 18 bases between them. The CDR3 contains 17 residues. Under the authors' procedure: Reference gene primer amplification gave nucleated cell count estimates. Profiled with immunoSEQ multiplex PCR; TCRdb holds only in-frame clones, not every one. D and trimming were read from the DNA, whereas the V and J calls and clone size are those reported in that table. The sample contains some 80,000 clones, around nine tenths of which appear only once. The receptor was isolated from a woman aged 80 or over with active or convalescent COVID-19. The J gene is TRBJ2-1, the V gene TRBV6-1; the D gene is possibly TRBD2 (6 bases). Sequencing used peripheral blood. The CDR3 here is CASSEPAGGRRYNEQFF. The CDR3 DNA follows: TGTGCCAGCAGTGAACCCGCCGGAGGGAGGCGATACAATGAGCAGTTCTTC.